A selection of T cell receptor beta chains follows, all from one sample in a study of shared clonotypes between healthy human individuals. Produced via immunoSEQ multiplex PCR; TCRdb's table is partial and in-frame only. This table holds around 1.1 million clones, around 82% found once. Sequencing was performed on memory CD4+ T cells from PBMCs. These receptors came from a young man in good health. Some clones in this sample may be carry-over from other donors' samples. Each CDR3 is given with its conserved first and last residue. D genes are given only for firm matches. Clone size is not always given. Where it is, it says once, few, many or a class for expanded clones.

size	J	D	V	DNA	CDR3
few	TRBJ2-3	TRBD2	TRBV29-1	TGCAGCGTTGAAGATCAAGGCACGATACTAGCGCCCTTCACAGATACGCAGTATTTT	CSVEDQGTILAPFTDTQYF
-	TRBJ2-7	-	TRBV7-2	TGTGCCAGCAGCTTATCCGGCAGGATTGGTAACGAGCAGTACTTC	CASSLSGRIGNEQYF
-	TRBJ1-4	TRBD1	TRBV18	TGTGCCAGCTCATTCACAGGGGGAATTACTGAAAAACTGTTTTTT	CASSFTGGITEKLFF
-	TRBJ1-5	TRBD1	TRBV23-1	TGCGCCAGCAGTCACCGAAGACAGGGGAGCAATCAGCCCCAGCATTTT	CASSHRRQGSNQPQHF
few	TRBJ1-4	-	TRBV9	TGTGCCAGCAGCCGAGGGGGGGAAAAACTGTTTTTT	CASSRGGEKLFF
-	TRBJ1-1	-	TRBV25-1	TGTGCCAGCAGTGAATCAGGGGAATTGGCTGAAGCTTTCTTT	CASSESGELAEAFF
-	TRBJ2-1	TRBD2	TRBV5-1	TGCGCCAGCAGCTTCGGGACTAGCGGGATTAGTCTGTTCTTC	CASSFGTSGISLFF
-	TRBJ2-1	-	TRBV5-4	TGTGCCAGCAGCTCTGGGACACTCTCCTACAATGAGCAGTTCTTC	CASSSGTLSYNEQFF
-	TRBJ1-2	TRBD1	TRBV27	TGTGCCAGCAGCGGGACAGCTCTAGGGGGGACCTATGGCTACACCTTC	CASSGTALGGTYGYTF
many	TRBJ1-4	-	TRBV7-6	TGTGCCAGCAGCTTAGCGTCCGGGAAACTGTTTTTT	CASSLASGKLFF
-	TRBJ1-3	TRBD1	TRBV28	TGTGCCAGCAGTTCGCCCGGGACAGGGGGTAGAACTGGAAACACCATATATTTT	CASSSPGTGGRTGNTIYF
-	TRBJ1-2	-	TRBV27	TGTGCCAGCCACTCCGGGACACCTAACTATGGCTACACCTTC	CASHSGTPNYGYTF
-	TRBJ2-1	-	TRBV9	TGTGCCAGCAGCGTAGGTAGCGCCTCCGCCCCTCAGTTCTTC	CASSVGSASAPQFF
-	TRBJ1-5	TRBD1	TRBV11-3	TGTGCCAGCAGCCCCTTGGACAGGGAGGGTCAGCCCCAGCATTTT	CASSPLDREGQPQHF
-	TRBJ1-4	-	TRBV30	TGTGCCTGGACAGGCAGGACTAATGAAAAACTGTTTTTT	CAWTGRTNEKLFF
-	TRBJ2-7	TRBD2	TRBV15	TGTGCCACCAGCAGAGAACAAGCGGGAACCTACGAGCAGTACTTC	CATSREQAGTYEQYF
once	TRBJ2-7	-	TRBV5-1	TGCGCCAGCAGCCCTGGGGCCCTAGCTGGGGAGCAGTACTTC	CASSPGALAGEQYF
once	TRBJ2-7	-	TRBV6-5	TGTGCCAGCAGTTACTCGACGGGAAACGGTTACGAGCAGTACTTC	CASSYSTGNGYEQYF
-	TRBJ1-4	-	TRBV28	TGTGCCAGCAGCCCCGGGACCAGAAGTGAAAAACTGTTTTTT	CASSPGTRSEKLFF
-	TRBJ2-1	-	TRBV6-5	TGTGCCAGCAGTAGATATGGGGGTGAGCAGTTCTTC	CASSRYGGEQFF
once	TRBJ2-7	-	TRBV28	TGTGCCAGCAGAGGCCCGATGAGGGAGCAGTACTTC	CASRGPMREQYF